The 10 T cell receptor beta chains reported below all come from one sample, sequenced in a study of Ad26.COV2.S vaccination and SARS-CoV-2 variants. Treatment described: some 20 received Ad26.COV2.S at low or high dose, single or two shots; 5 received placebo; per-sample allocation not given. Day 63 following the first vaccine or placebo injection was when the samples were taken. Using immunoSEQ multiplex PCR, the repertoire was profiled, and TCRdb retains in-frame clones only, with some absent. The sample yields 350,000 to 450,000 clones, roughly 87% seen once. Material: peripheral blood, obtained in a trial of Ad26.COV2.S vaccine versus placebo. The receptors come from a person aged 18-60 years who received the Ad26.COV2.S COVID-19 vaccine or a placebo.

V gene TRBV4-1 combines with J gene TRBJ1-5; 7 bases line up with TRBD1. V trimming: 4 bases; J trimming: 0 bases; junction bases outside the gene matches: 9. The CDR3 is 17 residues long. Germline V CDR1 and CDR2: MGHRA, YSYEKL. The CDR3 reads CASSPIRDSGSNQPQHF. CDR3 in DNA: TGCGCCAGCAGCCCTATTCGGGACAGCGGTAGCAATCAGCCCCAGCATTTT.

The chain employs TRBV6-5 and TRBJ2-1; weak D call: TRBD1 (6 bases). Germline values: CDR1 MNHEY, CDR2 SVGAGI. Trimming stripped 6 bases from V and 0 bases from J, with 12 bases between. This CDR3 has 15 amino acids. The CDR3 here is CASRADSSSYNEQFF. The CDR3 nucleotides are TGTGCCAGCAGGGCGGACAGTTCCTCCTACAATGAGCAGTTCTTC.

The rearrangement uses TRBV19 and TRBJ1-1; D is possibly TRBD1 (5 bases). The CDR3 length is 15 residues. The germline gives CDR1 LNHDA, CDR2 SQIVND (reference sequence). Trimming pared 1 base from V and 4 bases from J, leaving 13 bases between. The CDR3 DNA reads as TGTGCCAGTAGTATAGCCCCCAGGGCGGCCACTGAAGCTTTCTTT. Amino acids: CASSIAPRAATEAFF.

The J gene is TRBJ1-6, the V gene TRBV19; 9 nucleotides agree with TRBD1. After removal of 4 bases from V and 9 bases from J, the junction contained 4 bases not matched to a gene. The CDR3 loop spans 14 amino acids. Germline CDR1 reads LNHDA; CDR2 reads SQIVND (reference sequence). The CDR3 protein is CASSTGTGTSPLHF. The CDR3 DNA reads TGTGCCAGTAGTACCGGGACAGGGACTTCACCCCTCCACTTT.

The rearrangement uses TRBV6-5 and TRBJ2-2, with D tentatively TRBD1 (6 bases). CDR1 is MNHEY, CDR2 SVGAGI, per germline. Trimming cost V 6 bases and J 2 bases, with 13 bases left between them. The CDR3 has 15 residues. The CDR3 DNA reads TGTGCCAGCAGATGGAAGGGGACAAACACCGGGGAGCTGTTTTTT. This encodes CASRWKGTNTGELFF.

This chain joins TRBV4-3 and TRBJ1-2; the match to TRBD1 covers 8 bases. Germline loops: CDR1 LGHNA, CDR2 YSLEER. Losses at the gene ends were 1 base for V and 3 bases for J; bases not matched to a gene: 4. The CDR3 consists of 15 residues. The CDR3 loop reads CASSQGRGLYYGYTF. The CDR3 DNA reads as TGCGCCAGCAGCCAAGGCAGGGGGCTGTACTATGGCTACACCTTC.

Only one count was recorded for this clone. This rearrangement joins TRBV28 to TRBJ1-1; the match to TRBD1 covers 7 bases. Trimming at V came to 7 bases and at J to 4 bases, leaving 6 bases not matched to a gene. The germline gives CDR1 MDHEN, CDR2 SYDVKM. The CDR3 extends over 13 amino acids. DNA of the CDR3: TGTGCCAGCACTTACAAGGGGGCCACTGAAGCTTTCTTT. Its translation: CASTYKGATEAFF.

The chain links TRBV6-5 to TRBJ2-1; 7 bases map to TRBD2. Germline CDR1 and CDR2: MNHEY and SVGAGI. V gave up 1 base and J gave up 10 bases; unmatched junction bases: 7. The CDR3 is 14 residues long. CDR3 nucleotides: TGTGCCAGCAGTTACTACCGGGACTACCAGGAGCAGTTCTTC. Amino acid sequence: CASSYYRDYQEQFF.

The chain couples TRBV5-4 to TRBJ2-5; possible D gene TRBD2, 7 bases. The CDR3 consists of 15 residues. Germline CDR1 and CDR2: SGHNT and YYREEE (reference sequence). The V end was cut by 1 base, the J end by 5 bases, with 15 bases between. In nucleotides, the CDR3 is TGTGCCAGCAGCTTGATGGGCGGGGGCGGCGAGACCCAGTACTTC. It translates to CASSLMGGGGETQYF.

The CDR3 here is CASSLFGGADEQFF. The CDR3 DNA reads TGTGCCAGCAGCTTATTCGGGGGGGCCGATGAGCAGTTCTTC. J is TRBJ2-1 and V is TRBV7-3; 8 bases are a match to TRBD2. V trimming: 2 bases; J trimming: 8 bases; junction bases outside the gene matches: 5. The CDR3 spans 14 residues. Germline CDR1 and CDR2: SGHTA and FQGTGA.